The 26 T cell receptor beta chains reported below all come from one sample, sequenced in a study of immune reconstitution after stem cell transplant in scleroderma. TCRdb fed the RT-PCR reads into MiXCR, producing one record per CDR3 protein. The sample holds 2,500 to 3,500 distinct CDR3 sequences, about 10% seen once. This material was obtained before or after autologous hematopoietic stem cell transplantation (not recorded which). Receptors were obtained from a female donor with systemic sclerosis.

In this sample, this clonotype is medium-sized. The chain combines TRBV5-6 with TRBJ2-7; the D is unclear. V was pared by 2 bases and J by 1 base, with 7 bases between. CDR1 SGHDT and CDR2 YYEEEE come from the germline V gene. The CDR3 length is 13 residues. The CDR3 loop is CASSFGSSYEQYF. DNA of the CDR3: TGTGCCAGCAGCTTTGGCAGTTCCTACGAGCAGTACTTC. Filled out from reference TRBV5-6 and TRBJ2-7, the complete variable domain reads DAGVTQSPTHLIKTRGQQVTLRCSPKSGHDTVSWYQQALGQGPQFIFQYYEEEERQRGNFPDRFSGHQFPNYSSELNVNALLLGDSALYLCASSFGSSYEQYFGPGTRLTVT.

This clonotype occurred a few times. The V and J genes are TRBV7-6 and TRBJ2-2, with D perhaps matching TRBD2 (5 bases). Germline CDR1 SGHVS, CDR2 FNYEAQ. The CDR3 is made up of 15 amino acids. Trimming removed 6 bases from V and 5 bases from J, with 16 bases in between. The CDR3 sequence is CASSPGGLGTGELFF. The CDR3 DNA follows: TGTGCCAGCAGTCCTGGAGGCCTGGGGACCGGGGAGCTGTTTTTT.

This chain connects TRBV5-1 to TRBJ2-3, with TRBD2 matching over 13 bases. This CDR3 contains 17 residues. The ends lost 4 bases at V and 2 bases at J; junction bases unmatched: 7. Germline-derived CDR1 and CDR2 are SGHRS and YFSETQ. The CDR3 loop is CASSRPGLAGTTDTQYF. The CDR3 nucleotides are TGCGCCAGCAGCCGACCGGGACTAGCGGGAACCACAGATACGCAGTATTTT.

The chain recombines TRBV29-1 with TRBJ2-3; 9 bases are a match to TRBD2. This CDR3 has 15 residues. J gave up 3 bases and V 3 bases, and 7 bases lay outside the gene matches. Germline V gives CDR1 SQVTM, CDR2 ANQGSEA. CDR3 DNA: TGCAGCGTTGACATCGCGGGGGGGCGGACAGATACGCAGTATTTT. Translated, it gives CSVDIAGGRTDTQYF.

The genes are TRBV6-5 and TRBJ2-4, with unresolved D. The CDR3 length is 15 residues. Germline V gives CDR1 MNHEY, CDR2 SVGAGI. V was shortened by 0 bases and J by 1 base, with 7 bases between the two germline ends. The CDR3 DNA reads TGTGCCAGCAGTTACTCAACGCGGGCCAAAAACATTCAGTACTTC. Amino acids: CASSYSTRAKNIQYF.

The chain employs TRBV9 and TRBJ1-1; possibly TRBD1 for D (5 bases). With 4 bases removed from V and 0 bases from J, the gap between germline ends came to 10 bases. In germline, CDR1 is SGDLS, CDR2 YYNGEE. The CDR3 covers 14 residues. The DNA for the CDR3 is TGTGCCAGCAGCACTGGGGCCTTGAACACTGAAGCTTTCTTT. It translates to CASSTGALNTEAFF.

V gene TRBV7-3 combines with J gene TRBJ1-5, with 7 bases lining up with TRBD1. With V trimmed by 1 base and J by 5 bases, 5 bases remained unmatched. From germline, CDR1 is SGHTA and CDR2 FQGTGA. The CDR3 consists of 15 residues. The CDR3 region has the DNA TGTGCCAGCAGCTTAAAGGCAGGGGGGGATCAGCCCCAGCATTTT. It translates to CASSLKAGGDQPQHF.

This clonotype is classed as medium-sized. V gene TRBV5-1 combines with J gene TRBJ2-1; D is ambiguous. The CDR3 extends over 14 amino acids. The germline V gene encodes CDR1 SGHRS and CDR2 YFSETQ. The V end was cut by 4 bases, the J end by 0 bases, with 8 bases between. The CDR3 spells CASSDGNSYNEQFF. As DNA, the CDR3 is TGCGCCAGCAGCGATGGAAACTCCTACAATGAGCAGTTCTTC.

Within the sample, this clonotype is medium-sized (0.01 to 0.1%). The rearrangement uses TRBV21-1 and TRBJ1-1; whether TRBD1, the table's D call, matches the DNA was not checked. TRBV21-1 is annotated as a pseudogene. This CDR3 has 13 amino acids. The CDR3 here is CASSKADRNEAFF. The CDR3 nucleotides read TGTGCCAGCAGCAAAGCGGACAGGAATGAAGCTTTCTTT.

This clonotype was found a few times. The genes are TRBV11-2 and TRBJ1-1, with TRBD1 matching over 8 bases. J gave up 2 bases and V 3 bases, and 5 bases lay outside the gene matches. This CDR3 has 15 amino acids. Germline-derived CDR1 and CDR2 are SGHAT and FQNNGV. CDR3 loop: CASSFSGGANTEAFF. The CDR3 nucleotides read TGTGCCAGCAGCTTTTCAGGGGGCGCAAACACTGAAGCTTTCTTT.

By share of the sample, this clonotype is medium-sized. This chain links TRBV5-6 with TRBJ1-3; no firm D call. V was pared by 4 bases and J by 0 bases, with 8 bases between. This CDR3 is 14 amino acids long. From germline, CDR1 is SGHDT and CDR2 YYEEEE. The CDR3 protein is CASSRRSSGNTIYF. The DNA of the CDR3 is TGTGCCAGCAGCCGCCGGTCCTCTGGAAACACCATATATTTT.

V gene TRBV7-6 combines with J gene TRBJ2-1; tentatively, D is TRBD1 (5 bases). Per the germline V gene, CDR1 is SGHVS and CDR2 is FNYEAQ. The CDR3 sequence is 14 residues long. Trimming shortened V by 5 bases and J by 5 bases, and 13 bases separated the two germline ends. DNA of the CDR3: TGTGCCAGCAGCAAAAGGGGCAGCCACAATGAGCAGTTCTTC. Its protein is CASSKRGSHNEQFF.

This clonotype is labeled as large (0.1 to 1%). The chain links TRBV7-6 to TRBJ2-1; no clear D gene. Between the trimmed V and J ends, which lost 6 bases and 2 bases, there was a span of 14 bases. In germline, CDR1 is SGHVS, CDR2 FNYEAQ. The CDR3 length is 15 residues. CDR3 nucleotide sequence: TGTGCCAGCAGAAAAGAGGCGGTGGCCTACAATGAGCAGTTCTTC. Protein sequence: CASRKEAVAYNEQFF. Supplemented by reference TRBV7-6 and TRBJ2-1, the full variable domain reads GAGVSQSPRYKVTKRGQDVALRCDPISGHVSLYWYRQALGQGPEFLTYFNYEAQQDKSGLPNDRFSAERPEGSISTLTIQRTEQRDSAMYRCASRKEAVAYNEQFFGPGTRLTVL.

Here the CDR3 DNA reads TGTGCCAGCAGCCCGAGCGGGGGCCTCTACGAGCAGTACTTC. Translated: CASSPSGGLYEQYF. This rearrangement joins TRBV7-2 to TRBJ2-7; 8 positions agree with TRBD2. With 5 bases clipped from V and 3 bases from J, the junction kept 6 bases outside the gene matches. The CDR3 consists of 14 residues. Germline lookup yields CDR1 SGHTA and CDR2 FQGNSA. The full variable domain, with the rest looked up from reference TRBV7-2 and TRBJ2-7, is GAGVSQSPSNKVTEKGKDVELRCDPISGHTALYWYRQSLGQGLEFLIYFQGNSAPDKSGLPSDRFSAERTGGSVSTLTIQRTQQEDSAVYLCASSPSGGLYEQYFGPGTRLTVT.

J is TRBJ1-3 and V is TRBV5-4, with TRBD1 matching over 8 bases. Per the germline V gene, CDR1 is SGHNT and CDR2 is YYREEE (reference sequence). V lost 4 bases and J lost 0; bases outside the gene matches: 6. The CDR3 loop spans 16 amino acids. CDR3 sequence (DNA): TGTGCCAGCAGCCCAGGACAGGGCTCCTCTGGAAACACCATATATTTT. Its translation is CASSPGQGSSGNTIYF.

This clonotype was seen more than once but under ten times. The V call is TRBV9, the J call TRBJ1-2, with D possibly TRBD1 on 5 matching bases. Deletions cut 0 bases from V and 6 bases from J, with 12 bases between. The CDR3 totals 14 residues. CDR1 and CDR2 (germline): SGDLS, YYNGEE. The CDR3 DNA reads TGTGCCAGCAGCGTAGGGACACTTGGCGATGGCTACACCTTC. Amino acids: CASSVGTLGDGYTF.

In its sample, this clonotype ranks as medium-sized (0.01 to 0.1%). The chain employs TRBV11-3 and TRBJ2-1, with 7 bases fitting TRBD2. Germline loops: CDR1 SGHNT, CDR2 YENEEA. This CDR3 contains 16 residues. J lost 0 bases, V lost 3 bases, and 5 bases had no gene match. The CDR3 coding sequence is TGTGCCAGCAGCTTTAGAGCGGGGAGCTCCTACAATGAGCAGTTCTTC. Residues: CASSFRAGSSYNEQFF.

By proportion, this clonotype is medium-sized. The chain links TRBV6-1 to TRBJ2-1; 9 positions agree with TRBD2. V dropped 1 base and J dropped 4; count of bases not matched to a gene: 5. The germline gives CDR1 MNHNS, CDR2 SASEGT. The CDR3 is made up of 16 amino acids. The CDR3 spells CASSEEEAGGYNEQFF. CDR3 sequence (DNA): TGTGCCAGCAGTGAAGAGGAGGCGGGGGGGTACAATGAGCAGTTCTTC.

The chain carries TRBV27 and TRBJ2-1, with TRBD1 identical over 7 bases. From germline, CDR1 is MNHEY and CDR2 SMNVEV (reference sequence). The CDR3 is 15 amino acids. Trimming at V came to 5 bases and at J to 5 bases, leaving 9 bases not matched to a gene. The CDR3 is CASSLWGTANNEQFF. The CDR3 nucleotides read TGTGCCAGCAGTCTATGGGGGACAGCGAACAATGAGCAGTTCTTC.

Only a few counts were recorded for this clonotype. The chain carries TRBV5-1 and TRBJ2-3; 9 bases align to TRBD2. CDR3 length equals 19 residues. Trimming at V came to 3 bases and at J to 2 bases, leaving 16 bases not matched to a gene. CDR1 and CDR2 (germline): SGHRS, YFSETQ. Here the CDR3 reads CASSWSTSGNFPNTDTQYF. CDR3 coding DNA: TGCGCCAGCAGCTGGTCGACTAGCGGAAACTTTCCTAACACAGATACGCAGTATTTT. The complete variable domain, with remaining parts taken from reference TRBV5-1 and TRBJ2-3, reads KAGVTQTPRYLIKTRGQQVTLSCSPISGHRSVSWYQQTPGQGLQFLFEYFSETQRNKGNFPGRFSGRQFSNSRSEMNVSTLELGDSALYLCASSWSTSGNFPNTDTQYFGPGTRLTVL.

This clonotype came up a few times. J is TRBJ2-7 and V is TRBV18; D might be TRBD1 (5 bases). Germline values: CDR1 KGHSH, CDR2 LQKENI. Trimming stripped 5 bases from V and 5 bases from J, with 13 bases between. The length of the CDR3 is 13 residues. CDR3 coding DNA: TGTGCCAGCTCAGTAAGGGAACAGGACGAGCAGTACTTC. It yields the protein CASSVREQDEQYF.

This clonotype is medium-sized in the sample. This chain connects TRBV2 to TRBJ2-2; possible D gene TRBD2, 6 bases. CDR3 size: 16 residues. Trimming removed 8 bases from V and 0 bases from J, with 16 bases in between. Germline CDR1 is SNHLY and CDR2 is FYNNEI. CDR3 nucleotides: TGTGCCAGCCGCGGGACCCGCCCGGCGAACACCGGGGAGCTGTTTTTT. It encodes CASRGTRPANTGELFF.

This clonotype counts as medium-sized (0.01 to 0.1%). The CDR3 bases are TGCGCCAGCAGATGGACAGGGGCGGGTGAAGCTTTCTTT. Its translation: CASRWTGAGEAFF. The V gene is TRBV5-1, the J gene TRBJ1-1; 9 bases are a match to TRBD1. With V trimmed by 5 bases and J by 7 bases, 6 bases remained unmatched. The CDR3 sequence is 13 residues long. Per the germline V gene, CDR1 is SGHRS and CDR2 is YFSETQ.

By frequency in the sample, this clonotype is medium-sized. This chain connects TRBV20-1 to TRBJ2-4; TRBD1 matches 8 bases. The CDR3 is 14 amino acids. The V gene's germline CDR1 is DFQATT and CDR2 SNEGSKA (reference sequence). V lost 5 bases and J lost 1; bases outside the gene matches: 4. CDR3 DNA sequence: TGCAGTGCTGGGACAGGAGCCGCCAAAAACATTCAGTACTTC. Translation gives CSAGTGAAKNIQYF.

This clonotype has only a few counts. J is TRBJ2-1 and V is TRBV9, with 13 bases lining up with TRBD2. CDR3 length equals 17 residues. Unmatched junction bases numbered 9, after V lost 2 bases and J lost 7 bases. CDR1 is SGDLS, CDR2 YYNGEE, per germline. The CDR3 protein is CASSVTRTSGSRNEQFF. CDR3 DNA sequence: TGTGCCAGCAGCGTTACCCGGACTAGCGGGAGCAGGAATGAGCAGTTCTTC.

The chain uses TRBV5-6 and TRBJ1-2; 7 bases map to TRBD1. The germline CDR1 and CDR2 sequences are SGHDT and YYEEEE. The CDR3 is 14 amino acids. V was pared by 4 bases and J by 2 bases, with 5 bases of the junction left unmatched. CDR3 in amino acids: CASSRQGGNYGYTF. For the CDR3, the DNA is TGTGCCAGCAGCCGACAGGGTGGAAACTATGGCTACACCTTC.